This T cell receptor (beta chain) was profiled in a study of cytomegalovirus exposure and HLA in healthy donors. Background on the study: Counted in an early data release were roughly 81 million unique TCRs from HLA-typed donors. When just under 400 donors were genotyped, about 81% of them were found to fall in the Caucasian-associated ancestry cluster.

The PCR contained 60 Vbeta and 13 Jbeta primers. TCRdb's copy holds only in-frame clones and misses some; the assay was immunoSEQ multiplex PCR. The sample shows around 33,000 clones, approximately 76% of them seen only once. Regarding this clone: As yet, its antigen is unknown.

Overall study findings and caveats: A later analysis linked a missense DCLRE1C variant to TCR beta V- and J-gene trimming.

Per germline, CDR1 SEHNR and CDR2 FQNEAQ (reference sequence). This CDR3 is built from 13 residues. Unmatched junction bases numbered 8, after V lost 4 bases and J lost 12 bases. The chain recombines TRBV7-9 with TRBJ2-1; the match to TRBD2 covers 8 bases. Input material: PBMCs. This TCR was recovered from a woman aged 30 to 39 in good health and CMV-seropositive. The CDR3 DNA is TGTGCCAGCAGCTCAGGACCGGGACTAGGGCAGTTCTTC. Protein: CASSSGPGLGQFF. Combining the CDR3 with reference TRBV7-9 and TRBJ2-1 gives the whole variable domain DTGVSQNPRHKITKRGQNVTFRCDPISEHNRLYWYRQTLGQGPEFLTYFQNEAQLEKSRLLSDRFSAERPKGSFSTLEIQRTEQGDSAMYLCASSSGPGLGQFFGPGTRLTVL.